This T cell receptor beta chain is drawn from a study of cytomegalovirus exposure and HLA in healthy donors (dated by TCRdb to about 2017). A note on the overall study: According to a later analysis, the 120 or so validation repertoires were produced on the same platform as the approximately 600 repertoires of the first cohort. High-throughput TCR immunosequencing, statistical association of individual TCRs with disease status, and machine learning were combined to predict cytomegalovirus infection status. A separate validation cohort of 100 to 150 different subjects was used in addition to the roughly 720-subject first cohort. The study was designed to test whether signatures of past pathogen exposure could be identified by cataloging public T cell receptors.

Points the paper makes about the study in general: A total of 164 TCR beta chains were listed by the study as associated with cytomegalovirus. The authors suggested that the approach could potentially be extended to other disease states and immunological phenotypes. The classifier was reported to diagnose cytomegalovirus status with high specificity and sensitivity in both the original cohort and the validation cohort. Most TCR sequences were seen in very few donors, while some public TCRs were found in many individuals. In vitro tests confirmed that a few of the cytomegalovirus-associated TCR beta chains recognize cytomegalovirus antigens. Subsequent analysis determined that TCRs grouped into clusters in the first cohort also showed a tendency toward co-occurrence across the 90 to 150 validation repertoires, and roughly 94% of cluster scores exceeded 0. All 110 or so repertoires were used to score co-occurrence in the validation cohort in a later analysis, because that analysis had no HLA typing for the cohort.

About this clone itself: It has no known antigen specificity. No base qualities exist here, and no much larger clone lies one base off it.

The donors were included in the validation cohort of roughly 130 subjects, a group kept apart from the roughly 670-subject first cohort. The library relied on the immunoSEQ multiplex PCR assay. Per the original workflow: To diagnose cytomegalovirus status from the catalog of TCR beta chain sequences, a statistical classification framework was built. TCRdb limited this immuneACCESS table to in-frame rearrangements with V and J called. A share of clones is missing; checked studies link under half to unresolved V genes, and the rest is unexplained. V, J and clone size are those of that table, while D and trimming were read from the DNA. Counted in this sample were around 300,000 clones; 80% to 90% of them appeared once. The ten biggest clones cover roughly 1% of the sample. Taken from cysteine to phenylalanine, the CDR3 has 13 residues. Of the read, only the CDR3 DNA is kept; its 39 bases are in frame from base 1. Taken from the germline V gene, the CDR1 and CDR2 loops are SGHTA and FQGNSA. Trimming takes 2 bases off V and 10 bases off J; junction bases not matched to a gene: 6.

Sequenced sample: PBMCs. The chain uses TRBV7-2 and TRBJ1-2, and 8 bases in between align with TRBD1. This receptor was obtained from a woman aged 18 to 35 in good health and CMV-seronegative. The CDR3 sequence is CASSLRQDRVYTF. The DNA sequence reads TGTGCCAGCAGCTTACGACAGGACAGGGTCTACACCTTC.